The rows below give T cell receptor beta chains drawn from one sample of a study of CD4+ T cells in melanoma. Repertoires were generated with immunoSEQ multiplex PCR, while TCRdb's copy carries only in-frame clones and drops some. The profile covers about 140,000 clones, with 85% to 95% appearing a single time and roughly 1.4% taken by the ten largest. The receptors stem from a human donor with melanoma. Both conserved end residues are part of each CDR3. A D gene is named only where the DNA matches it firmly. Not all rows give a size; the values are once, few, many and, for expanded clones, a class.

D	length	V	J	size	DNA	CDR3
-	13	TRBV7-2	TRBJ2-7	-	TGTGCCAGCAGCTTGACAGAATATCACGAGCAGTACTTC	CASSLTEYHEQYF
-	12	TRBV4-1	TRBJ2-5	-	TGCGCCAGCAGCCAAGACCAGGAGACCCAGTACTTC	CASSQDQETQYF
TRBD1	16	TRBV5-1	TRBJ2-6	-	TGCGCCAGCAGCCTGGGACAGGGCTCTGGGGCCAACGTCCTGACTTTC	CASSLGQGSGANVLTF
-	15	TRBV10-2	TRBJ2-2	-	TGCGCCAGCAGTGTAACAGGTTTAATGACCGGGGAGCTGTTTTTT	CASSVTGLMTGELFF
TRBD1	13	TRBV6-1	TRBJ2-7	-	TGTGCCAGCAGTTGGGGACAGGGGCTCGAGCAGTACTTC	CASSWGQGLEQYF
-	13	TRBV18	TRBJ1-2	-	TGTGCCAGCCGAGCCGGGACACTTTATGGCTACACCTTC	CASRAGTLYGYTF
-	14	TRBV5-8	TRBJ2-1	few	TGTGCCACCTCAGGAGAACGCTCCTACAATGAGCAGTTCTTC	CATSGERSYNEQFF
-	14	TRBV29-1	TRBJ2-2	-	TGCAGCGTGCTCGGGGGAATGAACACCGGGGAGCTGTTTTTT	CSVLGGMNTGELFF
-	14	TRBV19	TRBJ1-6	-	TGTGCCAGTACCTGGGGACTGACGAATTCACCCCTCCACTTT	CASTWGLTNSPLHF
-	15	TRBV19	TRBJ1-5	-	TGTGCCAGTAGTATCGGGGCAGGCACCCGGCAGCCCCAGCATTTT	CASSIGAGTRQPQHF
TRBD1	15	TRBV19	TRBJ2-2	-	TGTGCCAGTAGTAGGGACAGGGGTGGCACCGGGGAGCTGTTTTTT	CASSRDRGGTGELFF
TRBD1	15	TRBV5-6	TRBJ2-2	-	TGTGCCAGCAGCCGGATACAGGGGGCGGACGGGGAGCTGTTTTTT	CASSRIQGADGELFF
-	12	TRBV5-1	TRBJ1-6	once	TGCGCCAGCAGCACCAATAATTCACCCCTCCACTTT	CASSTNNSPLHF
TRBD1	15	TRBV10-1	TRBJ1-2	-	TGCGCCAGCAGGGCCTGGACAGGGCCCTTCTATGGCTACACCTTC	CASRAWTGPFYGYTF
TRBD2	15	TRBV10-2	TRBJ2-5	-	TGCGCCAGCAGAGGGACTAGCGGGGGCCGGGAGACCCAGTACTTC	CASRGTSGGRETQYF
-	14	TRBV4-2	TRBJ2-7	-	TGTGCCAGCAGCCAAGATCCAGCGGCCTACGAGCAGTACTTC	CASSQDPAAYEQYF
-	15	TRBV7-9	TRBJ2-3	-	TGTGCCAGCAGCTTTACCGAGATGCGCACAGATACGCAGTATTTT	CASSFTEMRTDTQYF
-	17	TRBV2	TRBJ1-5	-	TGTGCCAGCACGCGCCTAGCCCCAGGGGATAGCAATCAGCCCCAGCATTTT	CASTRLAPGDSNQPQHF
-	15	TRBV25-1	TRBJ2-6	-	TGTGCCAGCAGTGACGGAGGGCGTGGGGCCAACGTCCTGACTTTC	CASSDGGRGANVLTF
TRBD2	16	TRBV30	TRBJ2-3	-	TGTGCCTGGAGTGTCTTTTTAGCGGGGGGCGTAGATACGCAGTATTTT	CAWSVFLAGGVDTQYF
-	13	TRBV19	TRBJ1-3	-	TGTGCCAGTAGTTCCACAGGTGGAAACACCATATATTTT	CASSSTGGNTIYF
-	13	TRBV29-1	TRBJ2-7	-	TGCAGCGTAAAACAGGGTATTACCTACGAGCAGTACTTC	CSVKQGITYEQYF
TRBD1	15	TRBV5-1	TRBJ1-4	-	TGCGCCAGCAGCGGCGGGACAGCAATGAATGAAAAACTGTTTTTT	CASSGGTAMNEKLFF
-	15	TRBV10-2	TRBJ1-2	-	TGCGCCAGCAGTGAGTCTATAAACAGGGAAGGGGGCTACACCTTC	CASSESINREGGYTF
-	11	TRBV10-3	TRBJ1-2	-	TGTGCCATCAGTGAGCCGGGACAACTCACCTTC	CAISEPGQLTF
-	11	TRBV5-5	TRBJ1-2	-	TGTGCCAGCCGGGGGGGAAATGGCTACACCTTC	CASRGGNGYTF
-	20	TRBV18	TRBJ1-5	-	TGTGCCAGCTCACAGGCAAACCCCTTCTCTCTGACCCCGGACGGTCAGCCCCAGCATTTT	CASSQANPFSLTPDGQPQHF
-	14	TRBV18	TRBJ1-5	-	TGTGCCAGCTCAGCCGGAGGGGTCTCTCAGCCCCAGCATTTT	CASSAGGVSQPQHF
-	13	TRBV2	TRBJ1-2	-	TGTGCCAGCAGCCAGCAGGGGTACTATGGCTACACCTTC	CASSQQGYYGYTF
-	14	TRBV4-1	TRBJ2-7	-	TGCGCCAGCAGCCTAAGACAGGTCTCCTACGAGCAGTACTTC	CASSLRQVSYEQYF
-	15	TRBV7-9	TRBJ1-2	few	TGTGCCAGCAGCTTTCCTCCAGCCCGGGGCTATGGCTACACCTTC	CASSFPPARGYGYTF
-	14	TRBV10-3	TRBJ1-3	-	TGTGCCATCGGCATACAGGACTCTGGAAACACCATATATTTT	CAIGIQDSGNTIYF
-	12	TRBV30	TRBJ1-2	few	TGTGCCTGCCCGGGGGGGATAGCGGGCTACACCTTC	CACPGGIAGYTF
-	17	TRBV4-1	TRBJ1-4	-	TGCGCCAGCAGCCAAGGAAAGGCCCCCACAGGTCACGAAAAACTGTTTTTT	CASSQGKAPTGHEKLFF
TRBD2	16	TRBV2	TRBJ2-5	-	TGTGCCAGCACTCGACTAGCGGGGACAAAACAAGAGACCCAGTACTTC	CASTRLAGTKQETQYF
TRBD2	17	TRBV2	TRBJ2-5	-	TGTGCCAGCAGTGAAGTTCGACTAGCGGGGACCCAAGAGACCCAGTACTTC	CASSEVRLAGTQETQYF
-	14	TRBV5-1	TRBJ1-2	-	TGCGCCACTCAGAGGGGTTCTGGGGATGGTGGCTACACCTTC	CATQRGSGDGGYTF
-	16	TRBV11-2	TRBJ2-5	-	TGTGCCAGCAGCTTACGTGCCTCAGACAAAGAAGAGACCCAGTACTTC	CASSLRASDKEETQYF
-	15	TRBV6-1	TRBJ1-5	-	TGTGCCAGCAGTGAAGCGCTTACGTGGAATCAGCCCCAGCATTTT	CASSEALTWNQPQHF
-	12	TRBV30	TRBJ2-1	-	TGTGCCTGGAGTGACCCCTACAATGAGCAGTTCTTC	CAWSDPYNEQFF
-	15	TRBV7-7	TRBJ2-5	-	TGTGCCAGCAGCTTGACTGGGAATACGCGAGAGACCCAGTACTTC	CASSLTGNTRETQYF
-	15	TRBV5-6	TRBJ1-5	-	TGTGCCAGCAGCTTGTACGGGAGGCAGGCAGAGCCCCAGCATTTT	CASSLYGRQAEPQHF
-	11	TRBV11-2	TRBJ2-1	-	TGTGCCAGCAGCCCGGGGACCAGGCCGTTCTTC	CASSPGTRPFF
-	18	TRBV1	TRBJ2-5	-	TGCACCAGCAGCCAAGAGGTCGGCCGAGGGCAAGGGGGCGAGACCCAGTACTTC	CTSSQEVGRGQGGETQYF
-	13	TRBV7-3	TRBJ1-6	-	TGTGCCAGCAGCTTACTGACAAATTCACCCCTCCACTTT	CASSLLTNSPLHF
TRBD1	16	TRBV13	TRBJ2-2	-	TGTGCCAGCAGCCCTCGAGGGACAGGGGACACCGGGGAGCTGTTTTTT	CASSPRGTGDTGELFF
TRBD2	15	TRBV7-9	TRBJ2-3	-	TGTGCCAGCAGCTTAGAAGCGGGGGGTACAGATACGCAGTATTTT	CASSLEAGGTDTQYF
-	13	TRBV5-1	TRBJ2-3	-	TGCGCCAGCATGGGGCCGGCCACAGATACGCAGTATTTT	CASMGPATDTQYF
-	16	TRBV29-1	TRBJ1-3	-	TGCAGCGTTGAAGTATACGCGGGAAAGATTGGAAACACCATATATTTT	CSVEVYAGKIGNTIYF
-	14	TRBV9	TRBJ1-5	-	TGTGCCAGCAGCGTAGCGGGGGGAGGCCAGCCCCAGCATTTT	CASSVAGGGQPQHF
TRBD1	14	TRBV6-6	TRBJ2-7	-	TGTGCCAGCAGCCCAGGGGGTATGACCTACGAGCAGTACTTC	CASSPGGMTYEQYF
-	15	TRBV5-1	TRBJ2-2	-	TGCGCCAGCAGCTTGGTAGGGTTGAACACCGGGGAGCTGTTTTTT	CASSLVGLNTGELFF
-	16	TRBV21-1	TRBJ2-2	once	TGTGCCAGCAGCAAAGCTGAGGGGAAGAACACCGGGGAGCTGTTTTTT	CASSKAEGKNTGELFF
TRBD1	16	TRBV5-1	TRBJ1-6	few	TGCGCCAGCAGCAGGGGTGGGACAGGGGAATTGGCACCCCTCCACTTT	CASSRGGTGELAPLHF
-	13	TRBV6-5	TRBJ1-6	-	TGTGCCAGCAGTCCCTATTGGAATTCACCCCTCCACTTT	CASSPYWNSPLHF
TRBD2	12	TRBV7-3	TRBJ2-3	-	TGTGCCAGCGGGGGGGACACAGATACGCAGTATTTT	CASGGDTDTQYF